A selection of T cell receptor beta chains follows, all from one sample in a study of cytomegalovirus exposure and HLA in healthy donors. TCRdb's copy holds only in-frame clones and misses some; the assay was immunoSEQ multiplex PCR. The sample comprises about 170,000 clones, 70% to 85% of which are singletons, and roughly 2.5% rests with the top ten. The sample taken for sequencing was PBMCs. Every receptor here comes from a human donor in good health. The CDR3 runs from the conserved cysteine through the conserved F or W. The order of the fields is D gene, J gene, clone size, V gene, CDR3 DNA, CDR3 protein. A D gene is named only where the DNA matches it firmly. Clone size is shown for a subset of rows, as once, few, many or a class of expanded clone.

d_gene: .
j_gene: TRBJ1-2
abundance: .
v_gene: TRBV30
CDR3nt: TGTGCCTGGAGTGTACGTTTCGGGAATGGCTACACCTTC
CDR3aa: CAWSVRFGNGYTF

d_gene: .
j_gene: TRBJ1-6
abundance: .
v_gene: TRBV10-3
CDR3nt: TGTGCCATCAGTTCAGGGGCTTCACCCCTCCACTTT
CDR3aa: CAISSGASPLHF

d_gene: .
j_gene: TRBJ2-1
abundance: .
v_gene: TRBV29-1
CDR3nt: TGCAGCGTTGCACGGGGGACCTACAATGAGCAGTTCTTC
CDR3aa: CSVARGTYNEQFF

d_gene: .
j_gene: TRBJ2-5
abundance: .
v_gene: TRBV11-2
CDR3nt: TGTGCCAGCAGCTTTTTAGGACTGGAGACCCAGTACTTC
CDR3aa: CASSFLGLETQYF

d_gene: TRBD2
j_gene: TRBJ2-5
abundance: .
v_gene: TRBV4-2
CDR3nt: TGTGCCAGCAGCCAAGAAGGGCGGGGGACCGTGGGAACCCAGTACTTC
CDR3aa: CASSQEGRGTVGTQYF

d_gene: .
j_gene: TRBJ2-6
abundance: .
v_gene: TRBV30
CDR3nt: TGTGCCTGGAGTATATCCCCGTTGGGGGCCAACGTCCTGACTTTC
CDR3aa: CAWSISPLGANVLTF

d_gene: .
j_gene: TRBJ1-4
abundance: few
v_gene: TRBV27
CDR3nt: TGTGCCAGCAGTTTGTTTCAGGCCGGAGGAAAACTGTTTTTT
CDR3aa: CASSLFQAGGKLFF

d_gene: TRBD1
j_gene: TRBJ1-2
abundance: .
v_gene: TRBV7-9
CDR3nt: TGTGCCAGCAGCATACAGGGGGCGGCTAACTATGGCTACACCTTC
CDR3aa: CASSIQGAANYGYTF

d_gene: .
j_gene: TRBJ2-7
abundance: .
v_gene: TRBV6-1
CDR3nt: TGTGCCAGCAACTACTACGAGCAGTACTTC
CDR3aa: CASNYYEQYF

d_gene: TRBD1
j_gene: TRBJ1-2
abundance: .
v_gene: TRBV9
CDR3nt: TGTGCCAGCAGAAAAAGAGAGGGACAGCGCCCTAACTATGGCTACACCTTC
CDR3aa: CASRKREGQRPNYGYTF

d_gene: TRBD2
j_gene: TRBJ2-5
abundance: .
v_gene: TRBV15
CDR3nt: TGTGCCACCAGCCCGCAGCGGGGGAGGATCGAGACCCAGTACTTC
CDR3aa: CATSPQRGRIETQYF

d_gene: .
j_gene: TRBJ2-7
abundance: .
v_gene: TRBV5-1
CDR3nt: TGCGCCAGCTCGGACAGCTCATCCTACGAGCAGTACTTC
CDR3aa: CASSDSSSYEQYF

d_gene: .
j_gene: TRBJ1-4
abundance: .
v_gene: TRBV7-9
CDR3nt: TGTGCCAGCAGCGGTACAGCGGTAGATGATGAAAAACTGTTTTTT
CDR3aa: CASSGTAVDDEKLFF

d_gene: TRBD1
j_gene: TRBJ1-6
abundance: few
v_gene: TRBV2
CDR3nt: TGTGCCAGCATTTTTCGACAGGGGAATTCACCCCTCCACTTT
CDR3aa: CASIFRQGNSPLHF

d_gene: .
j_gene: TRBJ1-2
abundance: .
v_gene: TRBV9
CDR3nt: TGTGCCAGCAGCTCCGACGACAGGTCCTATGAAGATGGCTACACCTTC
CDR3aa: CASSSDDRSYEDGYTF

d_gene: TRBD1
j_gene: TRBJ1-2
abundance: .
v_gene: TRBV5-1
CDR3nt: TGCGCCAGCAGCCCCGGAGGGGGCGACGGGGTTAATGGCTACACCTTC
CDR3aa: CASSPGGGDGVNGYTF

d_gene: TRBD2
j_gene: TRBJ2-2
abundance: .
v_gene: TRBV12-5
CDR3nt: TGTGCTAGTGGTTTGGTACGGGGGGGGCTCCTAGCGGGGCGTACCGGGGAGCTGTTTTTT
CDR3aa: CASGLVRGGLLAGRTGELFF

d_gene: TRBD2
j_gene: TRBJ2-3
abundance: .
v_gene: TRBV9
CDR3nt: TGTGCCAGCAGCCCCCGGGGGGGAGCCCCTGGCGGTACGCAGTATTTT
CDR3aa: CASSPRGGAPGGTQYF

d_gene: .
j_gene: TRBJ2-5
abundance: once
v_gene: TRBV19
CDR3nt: TGTGCCAGTCAGTTAAATCCAGGGTCCTTAGAGACCCAGTACTTC
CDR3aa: CASQLNPGSLETQYF

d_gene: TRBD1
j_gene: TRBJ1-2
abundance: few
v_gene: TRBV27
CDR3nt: TGTGCCAGCAGTCCGACAGGGGATGGTAACTATGGCTACACCTTC
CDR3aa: CASSPTGDGNYGYTF

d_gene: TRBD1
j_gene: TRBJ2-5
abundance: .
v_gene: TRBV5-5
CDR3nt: TGTGCCAGCAGCTTATTCTCGACAGGGGAAGAGACCCAGTACTTC
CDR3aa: CASSLFSTGEETQYF

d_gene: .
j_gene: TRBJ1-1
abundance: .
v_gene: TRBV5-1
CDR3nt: TGCGCCAGCAGCTCTAACATGGGGCCTGAAGCTTTCTTT
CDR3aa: CASSSNMGPEAFF

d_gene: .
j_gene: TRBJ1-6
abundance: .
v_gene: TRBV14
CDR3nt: TGTGCCAGCAGCCGGGGAGGGGTCGGTAATTCACCCCTCCACTTT
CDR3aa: CASSRGGVGNSPLHF

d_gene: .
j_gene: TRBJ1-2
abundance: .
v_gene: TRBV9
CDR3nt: TGTGCCAGCAGCGTAGGACTTCTCCCTAGAAGCTACACCTTC
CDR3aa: CASSVGLLPRSYTF

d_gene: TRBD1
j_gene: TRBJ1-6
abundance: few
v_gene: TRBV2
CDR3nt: TGTGCCAGCAGTGGAGACAGGGGGCTAGGTTCACCCCTCCACTTT
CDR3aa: CASSGDRGLGSPLHF

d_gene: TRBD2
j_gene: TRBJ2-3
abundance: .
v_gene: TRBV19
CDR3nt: TGTGCCAGTAGTATGCGGGGCGGGGGGCCCCGGGATACGCAGTATTTT
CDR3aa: CASSMRGGGPRDTQYF

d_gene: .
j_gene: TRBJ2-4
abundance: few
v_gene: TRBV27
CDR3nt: TGTGCCAGCAGTTTGCCTAACTCGGGCATTCAGTACTTC
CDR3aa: CASSLPNSGIQYF

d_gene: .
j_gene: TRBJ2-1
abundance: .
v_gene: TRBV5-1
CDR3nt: TGCGCCAGCAGCTCCTTCCCTAGCTCCTACAATGAGCAGTTCTTC
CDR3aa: CASSSFPSSYNEQFF

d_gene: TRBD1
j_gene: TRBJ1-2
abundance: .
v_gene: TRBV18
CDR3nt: TGTGCCAGCTCCCCCGACAGGGCCTCCTATGGCTACACCTTC
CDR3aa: CASSPDRASYGYTF

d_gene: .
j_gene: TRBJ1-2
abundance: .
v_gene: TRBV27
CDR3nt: TGTGCCAGCAGTTTAGGGGGGGGCTATGGCTACACCTTC
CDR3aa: CASSLGGGYGYTF

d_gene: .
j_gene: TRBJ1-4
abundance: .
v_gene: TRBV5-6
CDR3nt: TGTGCCAGCAGCTTGAGGCGGAGGCTGAATGAAAAACTGTTTTTT
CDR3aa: CASSLRRRLNEKLFF

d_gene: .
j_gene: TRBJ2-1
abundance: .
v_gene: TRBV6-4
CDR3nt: TGTGCCAGCAGTGACTCGGGGGCTAGCTCCCTTTACAATGAGCAGTTCTTC
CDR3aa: CASSDSGASSLYNEQFF

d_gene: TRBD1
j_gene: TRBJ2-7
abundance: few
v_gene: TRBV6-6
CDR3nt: TGTGCCAGCACCAACCTCGACAGGGGGGAGGACGAGCAGTACTTC
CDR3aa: CASTNLDRGEDEQYF

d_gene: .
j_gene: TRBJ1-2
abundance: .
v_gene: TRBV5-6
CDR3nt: TGTGCCAGCAGCTTGAACATCCCTGGGGAGAGGGACTATGGCTACACCTTC
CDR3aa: CASSLNIPGERDYGYTF

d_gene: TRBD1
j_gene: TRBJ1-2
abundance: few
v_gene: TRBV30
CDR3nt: TGTGCCTGGGCCAGGACAGGGGTTGGCTACACCTTC
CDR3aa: CAWARTGVGYTF

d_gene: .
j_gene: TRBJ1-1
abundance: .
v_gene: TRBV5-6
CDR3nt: TGTGCCAGCAGCCACGGTATGGTTTTACGGGGGGGGGCTTTCTTT
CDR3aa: CASSHGMVLRGGAFF

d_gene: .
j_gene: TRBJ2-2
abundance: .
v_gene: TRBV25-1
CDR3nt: TGTGCCAGCACCGGAGGGTTAGCGAACACCGGGGAGCTGTTTTTT
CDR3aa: CASTGGLANTGELFF

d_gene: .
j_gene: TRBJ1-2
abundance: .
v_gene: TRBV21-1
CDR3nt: TGTGCCAGCAGCAAGCTCGAGGCAGGGGAGATCTATGGCTACACCTTC
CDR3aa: CASSKLEAGEIYGYTF

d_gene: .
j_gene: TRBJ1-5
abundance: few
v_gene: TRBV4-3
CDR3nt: TGCGCCAGCAGCCAAGATGTAGCAGGGGCTAAGAGGCCCCAGCATTTT
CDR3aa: CASSQDVAGAKRPQHF

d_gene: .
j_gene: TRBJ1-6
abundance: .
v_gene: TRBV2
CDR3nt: TGTGCCAGCAGTGATATAATCCTCTATAATTCACCCCTCCACTTT
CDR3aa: CASSDIILYNSPLHF

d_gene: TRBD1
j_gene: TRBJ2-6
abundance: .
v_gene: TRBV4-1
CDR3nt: TGCGCCAGCAGCCAACCCAAGGACAGGGGGATACTCGCTGGGGCCAACGTCCTGACTTTC
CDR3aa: CASSQPKDRGILAGANVLTF

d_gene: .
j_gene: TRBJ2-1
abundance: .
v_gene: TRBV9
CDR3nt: TGTGCCAGCAGCGTAGCCGGGGGTAGCGCAAGCAATGAGCAGTTCTTC
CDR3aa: CASSVAGGSASNEQFF

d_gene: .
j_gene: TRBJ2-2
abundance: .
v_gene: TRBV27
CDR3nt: TGTGCCAGCAGTTTATACTCGGGGACCGGGGAGCTGTTTTTT
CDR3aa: CASSLYSGTGELFF

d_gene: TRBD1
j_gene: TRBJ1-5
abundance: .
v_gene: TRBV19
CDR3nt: TGTGCCAGTGTCATAACAGGGGGCAGCAATCAGCCCCAGCATTTT
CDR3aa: CASVITGGSNQPQHF